This T cell receptor beta chain was identified during a study of blood T cells in healthy people across ages. Study-level findings and limits: The study found more naive CD4+ cells and higher diversity in long-lived than aged donors.

For this clonotype: Its specificity is not known.

With a J-beta primer mix and a sample-barcoded 5' primer, a second PCR ran roughly 6 to 11 cycles. From the 5' RACE reads, TCRdb called clonotypes with MiXCR, one entry per CDR3 protein. The data contain 450,000 to 700,000 distinct CDR3 sequences, 25% to 30% of them seen just once; the ten biggest clones take up less than 20%. This CDR3 has 12 amino acids. Trimming removed 7 bases at V and 3 bases at J, with 10 bases between. CDR1 and CDR2 (germline): SQVTM, ANQGSEA. Every sample gave at least 5 micrograms of total RNA when it was extracted. Source material: blood. V usage is TRBV29-1 and J usage is TRBJ1-3; possible D gene TRBD1, 6 bases. The sequence came from a woman in her seventies in good health. CDR3 sequence reads: CSGQGFGNTIYF. In nucleotides, the CDR3 is TGCAGCGGCCAGGGGTTTGGAAACACCATATATTTT.